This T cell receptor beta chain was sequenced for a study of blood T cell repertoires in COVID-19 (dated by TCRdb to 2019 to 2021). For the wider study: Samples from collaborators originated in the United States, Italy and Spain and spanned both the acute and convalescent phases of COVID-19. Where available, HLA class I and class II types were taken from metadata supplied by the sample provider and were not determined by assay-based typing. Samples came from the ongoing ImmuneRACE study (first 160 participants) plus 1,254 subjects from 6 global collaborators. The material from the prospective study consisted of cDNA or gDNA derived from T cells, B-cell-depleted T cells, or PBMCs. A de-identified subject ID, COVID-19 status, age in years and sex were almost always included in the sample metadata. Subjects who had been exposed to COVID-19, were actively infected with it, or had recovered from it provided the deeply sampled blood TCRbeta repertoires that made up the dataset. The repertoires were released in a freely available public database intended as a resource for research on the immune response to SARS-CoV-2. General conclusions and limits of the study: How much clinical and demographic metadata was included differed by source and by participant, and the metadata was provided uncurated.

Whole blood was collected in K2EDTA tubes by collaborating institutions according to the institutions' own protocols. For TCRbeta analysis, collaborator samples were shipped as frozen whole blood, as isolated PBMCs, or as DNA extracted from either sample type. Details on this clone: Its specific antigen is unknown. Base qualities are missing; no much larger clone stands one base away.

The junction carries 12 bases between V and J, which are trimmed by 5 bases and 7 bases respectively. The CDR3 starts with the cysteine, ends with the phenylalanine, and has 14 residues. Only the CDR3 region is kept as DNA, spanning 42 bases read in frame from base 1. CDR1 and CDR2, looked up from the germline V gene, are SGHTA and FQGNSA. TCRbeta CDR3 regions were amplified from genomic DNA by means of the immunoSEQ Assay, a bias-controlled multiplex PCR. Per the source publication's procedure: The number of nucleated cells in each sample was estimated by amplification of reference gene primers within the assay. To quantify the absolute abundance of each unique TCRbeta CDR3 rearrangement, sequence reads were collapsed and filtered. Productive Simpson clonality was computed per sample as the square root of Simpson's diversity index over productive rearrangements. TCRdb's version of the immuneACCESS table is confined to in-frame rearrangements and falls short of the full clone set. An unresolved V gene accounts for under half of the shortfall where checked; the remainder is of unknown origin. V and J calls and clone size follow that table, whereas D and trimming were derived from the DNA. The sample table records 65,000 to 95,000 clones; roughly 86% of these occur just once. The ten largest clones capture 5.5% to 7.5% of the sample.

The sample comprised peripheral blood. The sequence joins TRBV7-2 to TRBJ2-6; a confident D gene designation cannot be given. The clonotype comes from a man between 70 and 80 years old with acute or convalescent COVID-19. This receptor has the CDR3 CASSRTGFANVLTF. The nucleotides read TGTGCCAGCAGCCGCACCGGGTTCGCCAACGTCCTGACTTTC.